This T cell receptor beta chain was sequenced for a study of memory CD4+ T cells and cytomegalovirus serostatus. Overall study: Healthy Belgian adult donors included several CMV-positive and 24 CMV-negative people. Study findings and constraints: Each of 67 CMV-associated TCRbeta sequences occurred in one to five individuals.

Turning to this clone: As yet, its antigen is unknown.

Produced via immunoSEQ multiplex PCR; TCRdb's table is partial and in-frame only. The repertoire consists of more than 55,000 clones, with more than 75% occurring once and the leading ten covering 0.88%. The sort gate was single viable CD3+CD4+CD8-CD45RO+ cells for memory CD4+ T cells. CMV serostatus came from serum IgG against pp150, pp28, p38, p52. Total CD4+ T cells were enriched by CD4 positive selection. CDR1 and CDR2 (germline): MNHNS, SASEGT. The CDR3 sequence is 15 residues long. V lost 7 bases to trimming and J lost 1 base, with 11 bases between them. What was sequenced was memory CD4+ T cells from blood. The chain carries TRBV6-1 and TRBJ2-6; D might be TRBD1 (6 bases). The source is an adult in good health and CMV-seronegative. The CDR3 DNA is TGTGCCAGCATGCCACAGGGATCTGGGGCCAACGTCCTGACTTTC. This encodes CASMPQGSGANVLTF.